The 9 T cell receptor beta chains given below trace back to one sample, sequenced in a study of T-cell reconstitution after alpha-beta-depleted transplantation in children. Preparing the TCRbeta library involved the use of unique molecular identifiers. TCRdb independently ran MiXCR on the PCR reads; one entry per CDR3 protein. The sample carries roughly 300,000 distinct CDR3 sequences, 10% to 13% recorded once. The specimen was PBMCs from the stem cell graft donor, collected from the stem cell graft. The receptors here all came from a human donor who donated a stem cell graft to a child with acute lymphoblastic leukemia.

V and J are TRBV7-8 and TRBJ2-5; D may be TRBD2 (5 bases). This CDR3 region has 14 residues. V was pared by 2 bases and J by 5 bases, with 12 bases between. Germline-derived CDR1 and CDR2 are SGHVS and FQNEAQ. Written as DNA, the CDR3 is TGTGCCAGCAGCTTATACGTGTGGGAGGAGACCCAGTACTTC. It yields the protein CASSLYVWEETQYF. Using reference TRBV7-8 and TRBJ2-5 for the parts outside the CDR3, the full variable domain is GAGVSQSPRYKVAKRGQDVALRCDPISGHVSLFWYQQALGQGPEFLTYFQNEAQLDKSGLPSDRFFAERPEGSVSTLKIQRTQQEDSAVYLCASSLYVWEETQYFGPGTRLLVL.

This clonotype has a count of ten or more. The gene calls are TRBV5-1 and TRBJ2-7, with D hard to call. CDR1 is SGHRS and CDR2 is YFSETQ in the germline V gene. The V end lost 5 bases, the J end lost 0 bases, and 9 bases lay between the germline ends. CDR3 length equals 13 residues. The CDR3 reads CASRAAISYEQYF. DNA for the CDR3: TGCGCCAGCAGGGCAGCGATCTCCTACGAGCAGTACTTC.

This clonotype was detected a few times. In DNA form, the CDR3 reads TGCAGCGTTGAAACTCGGGGTGACGAGCAGTACTTC. Translated, it gives CSVETRGDEQYF. J is TRBJ2-7 and V is TRBV29-1, with D perhaps matching TRBD2 (5 bases). CDR3 length equals 12 residues. Trimming left V 2 bases short and J 5 bases short, with 10 bases between. Germline V gives CDR1 SQVTM, CDR2 ANQGSEA.

This clonotype was seen at least ten times. The chain is built from TRBV5-1 and TRBJ2-1; 9 positions agree with TRBD1. Per germline, CDR1 SGHRS and CDR2 YFSETQ. The CDR3 covers 15 residues. The trim removed 2 bases at V and 7 bases at J, leaving 7 bases unmatched. CDR3: CASSFTGGARNEQFF. For the CDR3, the DNA is TGCGCCAGCAGCTTTACAGGGGGCGCGAGAAATGAGCAGTTCTTC. The full variable domain, rest sourced from reference TRBV5-1 and TRBJ2-1, is KAGVTQTPRYLIKTRGQQVTLSCSPISGHRSVSWYQQTPGQGLQFLFEYFSETQRNKGNFPGRFSGRQFSNSRSEMNVSTLELGDSALYLCASSFTGGARNEQFFGPGTRLTVL.

This clonotype was observed many times. The rearrangement links TRBV27 to TRBJ2-5, with D perhaps TRBD2 (6 bases). Trimming pared 6 bases from V and 7 bases from J, leaving 15 bases between. Per germline, CDR1 MNHEY and CDR2 SMNVEV (reference sequence). The CDR3 has 13 amino acids. CDR3 sequence reads: CASSAGPISTQYF. Here the CDR3 DNA reads TGTGCCAGCAGCGCGGGACCAATTTCGACCCAGTACTTC.

V usage is TRBV7-9 and J usage is TRBJ1-2; maybe TRBD1 (6 bases). Germline assignment: CDR1 SEHNR and CDR2 FQNEAQ (reference sequence). The CDR3 totals 15 residues. V was clipped by 6 bases and J by 4 bases, with 18 bases between them. The CDR3 is CASSPLASGVYGYTF. CDR3 in DNA: TGTGCCAGCAGTCCTTTAGCGTCAGGGGTCTATGGCTACACCTTC.

This chain joins TRBV7-8 and TRBJ2-7; TRBD1 aligns across 7 bases. Germline CDR1 reads SGHVS; CDR2 reads FQNEAQ. The CDR3 has 16 amino acids. The J segment lost 4 bases and the V segment lost 5 bases, leaving 14 bases of the junction unmatched. DNA of the CDR3: TGTGCCAGCAGCCAGGGGGTTGGGGACGACCGTTACGAGCAGTACTTC. Translated: CASSQGVGDDRYEQYF.

The rearrangement links TRBV9 to TRBJ1-6, with a possible D match to TRBD1 (6 bases). Germline CDR1 SGDLS, CDR2 YYNGEE. The CDR3 is 14 residues long. The V and J ends lost 1 base and 6 bases respectively, with 8 bases between them. CDR3 sequence reads: CASSVRQVNSPLHF. CDR3 DNA sequence: TGTGCCAGCAGCGTACGACAGGTTAATTCACCCCTCCACTTT. Variable domain in full (rest from reference TRBV9 and TRBJ1-6): DSGVTQTPKHLITATGQRVTLRCSPRSGDLSVYWYQQSLDQGLQFLIQYYNGEERAKGNILERFSAQQFPDLHSELNLSSLELGDSALYFCASSVRQVNSPLHFGNGTRLTVT.

V and J are TRBV7-9 and TRBJ2-7, with unresolved D. This CDR3 spans 15 amino acids. Trimming removed 0 bases from V and 2 bases from J, with 11 bases in between. CDR1 SEHNR and CDR2 FQNEAQ come from the germline V gene (reference sequence). The CDR3 reads CASSLAPGLTYEQYF. For the CDR3, the DNA is TGTGCCAGCAGCTTAGCCCCAGGTTTGACCTACGAGCAGTACTTC. Drawing the rest from reference TRBV7-9 and TRBJ2-7, the complete variable domain is DTGVSQNPRHKITKRGQNVTFRCDPISEHNRLYWYRQTLGQGPEFLTYFQNEAQLEKSRLLSDRFSAERPKGSFSTLEIQRTEQGDSAMYLCASSLAPGLTYEQYFGPGTRLTVT.